The entry below gives a single TCR beta chain sequence along with its context. The target antigen is unknown. These data originate in a study of blood T cells in healthy people across ages. Donation came from healthy Caucasian individuals in Russia who were aged about 6 to 90. Study results and limitations: For the donors, CMV status was unknown and possibly confounded expanded clonotype changes. Using unsorted PBMCs precluded a conclusive naive versus antigen-experienced comparison.

A second PCR, run for about 6 to 12 cycles, used a sample-barcoded 5' primer plus a J-beta primer mix. Each cDNA molecule received a tag from a template-switch adaptor that had 12 random nucleotides. TCRdb passed the 5' RACE reads through MiXCR, listing each CDR3 protein once. The sample records roughly 800,000 distinct CDR3 sequences, about three fifths being singletons. The germline gives CDR1 MNHEY, CDR2 SVGEGT. Between the trimmed V and J ends, which lost 6 bases and 7 bases, there was a span of 16 bases. This CDR3 has 13 amino acids. This receptor was obtained from a man under 40 in good health. The genes are TRBV6-2 or TRBV6-3 and TRBJ2-7; D is unclear. The sequencing sample was made of blood. Here the CDR3 DNA reads TGTGCCAGCAGCGCGACCGGTATGGGGGAGCAGTACTTC. Residues: CASSATGMGEQYF.